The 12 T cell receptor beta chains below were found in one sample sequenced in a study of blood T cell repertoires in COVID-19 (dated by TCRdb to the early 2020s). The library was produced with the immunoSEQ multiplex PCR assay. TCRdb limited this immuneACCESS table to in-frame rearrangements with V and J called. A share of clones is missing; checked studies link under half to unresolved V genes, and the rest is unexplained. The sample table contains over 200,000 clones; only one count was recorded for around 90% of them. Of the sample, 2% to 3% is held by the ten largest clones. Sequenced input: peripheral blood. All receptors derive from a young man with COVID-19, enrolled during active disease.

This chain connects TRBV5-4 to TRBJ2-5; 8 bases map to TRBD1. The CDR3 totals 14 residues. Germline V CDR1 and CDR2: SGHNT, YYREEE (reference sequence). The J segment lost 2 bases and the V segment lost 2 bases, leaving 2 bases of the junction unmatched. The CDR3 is CASSFNRGQETQYF. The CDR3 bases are TGTGCCAGCAGCTTTAACAGGGGGCAAGAGACCCAGTACTTC.

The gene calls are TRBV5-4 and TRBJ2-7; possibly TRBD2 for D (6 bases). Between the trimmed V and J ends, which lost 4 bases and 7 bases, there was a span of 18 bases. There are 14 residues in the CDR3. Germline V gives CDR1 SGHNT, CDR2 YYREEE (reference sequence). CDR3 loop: CASSPDWAEGEQYF. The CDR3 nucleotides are TGTGCCAGCAGCCCTGACTGGGCGGAGGGTGAGCAGTACTTC.

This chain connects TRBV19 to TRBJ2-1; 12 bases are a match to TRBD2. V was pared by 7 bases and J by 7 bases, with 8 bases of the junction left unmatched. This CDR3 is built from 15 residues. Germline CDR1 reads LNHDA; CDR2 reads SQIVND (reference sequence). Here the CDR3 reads CASTTGTSGSNEQFF. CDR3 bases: TGTGCCAGTACTACCGGGACTAGCGGGTCTAATGAGCAGTTCTTC. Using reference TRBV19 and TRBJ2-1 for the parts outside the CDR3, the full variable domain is DGGITQSPKYLFRKEGQNVTLSCEQNLNHDAMYWYRQDPGQGLRLIYYSQIVNDFQKGDIAEGYSVSREKKESFPLTVTSAQKNPTAFYLCASTTGTSGSNEQFFGPGTRLTVL.

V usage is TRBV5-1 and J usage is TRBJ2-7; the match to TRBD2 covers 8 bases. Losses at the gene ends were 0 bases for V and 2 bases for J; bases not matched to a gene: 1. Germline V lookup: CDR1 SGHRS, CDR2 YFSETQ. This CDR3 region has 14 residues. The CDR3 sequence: CASSLEAGAYEQYF. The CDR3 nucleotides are TGCGCCAGCAGCTTGGAAGCGGGAGCCTACGAGCAGTACTTC. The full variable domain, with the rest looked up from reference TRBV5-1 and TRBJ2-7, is KAGVTQTPRYLIKTRGQQVTLSCSPISGHRSVSWYQQTPGQGLQFLFEYFSETQRNKGNFPGRFSGRQFSNSRSEMNVSTLELGDSALYLCASSLEAGAYEQYFGPGTRLTVT.

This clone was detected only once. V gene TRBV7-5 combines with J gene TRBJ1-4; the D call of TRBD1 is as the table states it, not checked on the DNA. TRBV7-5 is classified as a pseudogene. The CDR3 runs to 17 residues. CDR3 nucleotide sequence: TGTGCCAGAAGCTCCTGTGGTCCACAGGCAACTAATGAAAAACTGTTTTTT. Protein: CARSSCGPQATNEKLFF.

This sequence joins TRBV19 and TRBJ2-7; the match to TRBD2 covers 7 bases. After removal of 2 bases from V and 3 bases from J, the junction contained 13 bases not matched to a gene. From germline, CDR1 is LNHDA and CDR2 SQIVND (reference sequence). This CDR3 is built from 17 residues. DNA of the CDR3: TGTGCCAGTAGTATACCCCTCCTAGGCGGGAGAGGCTACGAGCAGTACTTC. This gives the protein CASSIPLLGGRGYEQYF.

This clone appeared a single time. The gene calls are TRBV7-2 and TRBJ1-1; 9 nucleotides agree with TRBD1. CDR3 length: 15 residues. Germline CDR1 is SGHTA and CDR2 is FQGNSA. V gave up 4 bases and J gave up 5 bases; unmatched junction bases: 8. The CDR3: CASSSGGTGRTEAFF. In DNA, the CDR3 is TGTGCCAGCAGCTCGGGGGGGACAGGGAGGACTGAAGCTTTCTTT. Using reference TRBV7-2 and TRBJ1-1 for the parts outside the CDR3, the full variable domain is GAGVSQSPSNKVTEKGKDVELRCDPISGHTALYWYRQSLGQGLEFLIYFQGNSAPDKSGLPSDRFSAERTGGSVSTLTIQRTQQEDSAVYLCASSSGGTGRTEAFFGQGTRLTVV.

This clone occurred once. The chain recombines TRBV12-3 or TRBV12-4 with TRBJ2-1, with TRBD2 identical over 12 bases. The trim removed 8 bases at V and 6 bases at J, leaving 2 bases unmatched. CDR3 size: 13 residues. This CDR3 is CASLGLAGNEQFF. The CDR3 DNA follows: TGTGCCAGCCTGGGACTAGCGGGCAATGAGCAGTTCTTC.

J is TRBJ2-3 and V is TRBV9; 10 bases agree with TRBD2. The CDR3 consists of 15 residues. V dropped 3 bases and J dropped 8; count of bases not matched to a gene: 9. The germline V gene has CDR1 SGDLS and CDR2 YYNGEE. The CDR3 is CASSDIAGGLATQYF. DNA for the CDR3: TGTGCCAGCAGCGACATAGCGGGAGGCCTTGCTACGCAGTATTTT.

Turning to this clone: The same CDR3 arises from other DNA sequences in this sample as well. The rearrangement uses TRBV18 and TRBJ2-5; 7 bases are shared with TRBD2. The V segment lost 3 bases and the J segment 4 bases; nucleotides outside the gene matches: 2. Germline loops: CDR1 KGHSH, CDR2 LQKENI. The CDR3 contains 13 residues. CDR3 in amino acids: CASSPGGLETQYF. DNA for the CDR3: TGTGCCAGCTCACCGGGAGGGTTAGAGACCCAGTACTTC. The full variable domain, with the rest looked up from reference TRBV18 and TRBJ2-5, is NAGVMQNPRHLVRRRGQEARLRCSPMKGHSHVYWYRQLPEEGLKFMVYLQKENIIDESGMPKERFSAEFPKEGPSILRIQQVVRGDSAAYFCASSPGGLETQYFGPGTRLLVL.

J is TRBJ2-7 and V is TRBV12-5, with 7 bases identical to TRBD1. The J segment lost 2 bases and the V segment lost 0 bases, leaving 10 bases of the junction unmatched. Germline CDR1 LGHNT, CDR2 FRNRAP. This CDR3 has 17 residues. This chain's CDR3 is CASGLVLPLDRAYEQYF. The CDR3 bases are TGTGCTAGTGGTTTGGTACTACCCCTCGACAGGGCCTACGAGCAGTACTTC.

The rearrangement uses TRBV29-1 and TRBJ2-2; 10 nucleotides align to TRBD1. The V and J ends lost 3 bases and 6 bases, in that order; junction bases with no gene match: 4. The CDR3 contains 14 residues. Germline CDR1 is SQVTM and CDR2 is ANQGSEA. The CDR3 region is CSVEGDRGAGELFF. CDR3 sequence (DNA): TGCAGCGTTGAGGGGGACAGGGGAGCCGGGGAGCTGTTTTTT.